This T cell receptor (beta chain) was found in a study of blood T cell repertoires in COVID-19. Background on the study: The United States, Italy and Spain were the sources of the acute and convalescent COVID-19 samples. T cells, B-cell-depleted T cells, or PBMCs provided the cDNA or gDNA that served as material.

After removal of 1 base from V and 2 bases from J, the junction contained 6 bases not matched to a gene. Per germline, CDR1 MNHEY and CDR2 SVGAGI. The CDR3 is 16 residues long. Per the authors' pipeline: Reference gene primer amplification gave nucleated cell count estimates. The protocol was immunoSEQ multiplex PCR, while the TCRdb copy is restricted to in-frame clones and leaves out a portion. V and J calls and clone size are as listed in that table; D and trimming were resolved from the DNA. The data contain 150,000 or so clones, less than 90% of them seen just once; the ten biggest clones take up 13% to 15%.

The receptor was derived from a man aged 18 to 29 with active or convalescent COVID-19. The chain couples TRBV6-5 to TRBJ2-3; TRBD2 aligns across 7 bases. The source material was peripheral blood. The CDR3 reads CASSYYAGATTDTQYF. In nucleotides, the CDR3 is TGTGCCAGCAGTTACTATGCGGGAGCTACCACAGATACGCAGTATTTT.